What follows are 32 T cell receptor beta chains derived from one specimen sequenced in a study of blood T cell repertoires in COVID-19. Sequencing used immunoSEQ multiplex PCR; TCRdb keeps in-frame clones, though not all of them. The sample records a few hundred thousand clones, 85% being singletons. The sample was peripheral blood. All receptors derive from a woman aged 18-35 years with acute or convalescent COVID-19.

The V gene is TRBV9, the J gene TRBJ2-2, with 8 bases lining up with TRBD2. Losses at the gene ends were 3 bases for V and 4 bases for J; bases not matched to a gene: 2. The CDR3 is made up of 14 amino acids. The germline V gene has CDR1 SGDLS and CDR2 YYNGEE. The CDR3 loop is CASSASGGTGELFF. CDR3 coding DNA: TGTGCCAGCAGCGCAAGCGGGGGCACCGGGGAGCTGTTTTTT.

This clone was seen a single time. The chain links TRBV14 to TRBJ2-1, with 13 bases matching TRBD2. Germline CDR1 reads SGHDN; CDR2 reads FVKESK. This CDR3 is built from 20 residues. V gave up 4 bases and J gave up 4 bases; unmatched junction bases: 16. CDR3 DNA: TGTGCCAGCAGCCGCGCACTAGCACTAGCGGGAGGGCCTAGGTACAATGAGCAGTTCTTC. This gives the protein CASSRALALAGGPRYNEQFF. Full variable domain (rest looked up from reference TRBV14 and TRBJ2-1): EAGVTQFPSHSVIEKGQTVTLRCDPISGHDNLYWYRRVMGKEIKFLLHFVKESKQDESGMPNNRFLAERTGGTYSTLKVQPAELEDSGVYFCASSRALALAGGPRYNEQFFGPGTRLTVL.

CDR3 sequence reads: CAISGGQGASGGITDTQYF. CDR3 sequence (DNA): TGTGCCATCAGTGGAGGACAGGGGGCTAGCGGGGGGATCACAGATACGCAGTATTTT. The chain recombines TRBV10-3 with TRBJ2-3, with D perhaps being TRBD1 or TRBD2 (11 bases each). Trimming pared 4 bases from V and 2 bases from J, leaving 25 bases between. The germline gives CDR1 ENHRY, CDR2 SYGVKD. The CDR3 runs 19 residues.

The rearrangement links TRBV10-2 to TRBJ1-5; D call uncertain. The CDR3 consists of 15 residues. Per the germline V gene, CDR1 is WSHSY and CDR2 is SAAADI. Trimming left V 2 bases short and J 3 bases short, with 11 bases between. This CDR3 reads CASSEIGRNNQPQHF. CDR3 bases: TGCGCCAGCAGTGAGATTGGCAGGAACAATCAGCCCCAGCATTTT.

This rearrangement joins TRBV30 to TRBJ1-2; possible D gene TRBD1, 6 bases. Germline V CDR1 and CDR2: GTSNPN, SVGIG (reference sequence). The CDR3 length is 13 residues. The V end was cut by 4 bases, the J end by 2 bases, with 11 bases between. The CDR3 nucleotides are TGTGCCTGGACGGACAGAACAAACTATGGCTACACCTTC. Its translation is CAWTDRTNYGYTF.

V and J are TRBV4-1 and TRBJ2-7, with D tentatively TRBD2 (6 bases). The CDR3 is 17 residues long. The V gene's germline CDR1 is MGHRA and CDR2 YSYEKL. Trimming took off 1 base at V and 2 bases at J, with 18 bases between the two ends. CDR3 loop: CASSQVSSGLTTYEQYF. Written as DNA, the CDR3 is TGCGCCAGCAGCCAAGTGTCCTCTGGACTAACGACCTACGAGCAGTACTTC.

The chain joins TRBV5-5 to TRBJ1-5; D is possibly TRBD1 (5 bases). CDR1 and CDR2 from the germline V gene are SGHKS and YYEKEE (reference sequence). The CDR3 is 15 amino acids. The V end lost 3 bases, the J end lost 7 bases, and 17 bases lay between the germline ends. The CDR3 coding sequence is TGTGCCAGCAGCTCCCGGGGCCAGCGGGGGCAGCCCCAGCATTTT. Protein product: CASSSRGQRGQPQHF.

The chain links TRBV30 to TRBJ1-2; possible D gene TRBD1, 6 bases. This CDR3 spans 15 amino acids. Germline CDR1 reads GTSNPN; CDR2 reads SVGIG (reference sequence). The V end was cut by 2 bases, the J end by 0 bases, with 13 bases between. CDR3 sequence reads: CAWSPADRPNYGYTF. The CDR3 bases are TGTGCCTGGAGTCCAGCGGACAGACCTAACTATGGCTACACCTTC.

V gene TRBV14 combines with J gene TRBJ1-2; D gene unclear. This CDR3 has 14 residues. Germline CDR1 and CDR2: SGHDN and FVKESK. The V and J ends lost 4 bases and 2 bases respectively, with 11 bases between them. The chain's CDR3 is CASSLAPLNYGYTF. Here the CDR3 DNA reads TGTGCCAGCAGCCTAGCTCCATTGAACTATGGCTACACCTTC.

The rearrangement links TRBV21-1 to TRBJ1-6; TRBD1, the D gene given by the table, was not confirmed from the DNA. TRBV21-1 is noted as a pseudogene. The CDR3 is 17 amino acids. The CDR3 is CASSRAPDRSHNSPLHF. The CDR3 nucleotides read TGTGCCAGCAGCCGGGCGCCTGACAGGAGCCATAATTCACCCCTCCACTTT.

This clone occurred once. This chain links TRBV3-1 (or the pseudogene TRBV3-2) with TRBJ2-1; no definite D call. Germline V CDR1 and CDR2: LGHDT, YNNKEL (reference sequence). Deletions cut 3 bases from V and 9 bases from J, with 9 bases between. This CDR3 contains 12 residues. DNA for the CDR3: TGTGCCAGCAGCCATTTAGGCGGTGAGCAGTTCTTC. It translates to CASSHLGGEQFF.

The CDR3 reads CASSSDLAGSSGNTIYF. The CDR3, as DNA: TGCGCCAGCAGCTCCGATCTAGCAGGTAGCTCTGGAAACACCATATATTTT. The J gene is TRBJ1-3, the V gene TRBV5-1; D is unclear. Germline CDR1 is SGHRS and CDR2 is YFSETQ. Trimming took 3 bases from V and 0 from J, leaving 16 bases between them. The CDR3 extends over 17 amino acids.

V is TRBV9 and J is TRBJ2-1; 10 bases agree with TRBD2. The CDR3 is 15 amino acids. The V and J ends lost 6 bases and 6 bases, in that order; junction bases with no gene match: 9. Germline lookup yields CDR1 SGDLS and CDR2 YYNGEE. CDR3 sequence (DNA): TGTGCCAGCACCGAGGGACTAGCGAGAGGCAATGAGCAGTTCTTC. Amino acids: CASTEGLARGNEQFF. The full variable domain, rest sourced from reference TRBV9 and TRBJ2-1, is DSGVTQTPKHLITATGQRVTLRCSPRSGDLSVYWYQQSLDQGLQFLIQYYNGEERAKGNILERFSAQQFPDLHSELNLSSLELGDSALYFCASTEGLARGNEQFFGPGTRLTVL.

This clone was counted only a few times. V is TRBV28 and J is TRBJ1-5; 7 nucleotides align to TRBD1. Unmatched junction bases numbered 11, after V lost 5 bases and J lost 1 base. CDR3 length equals 17 residues. Germline V gene data show CDR1 as MDHEN and CDR2 as SYDVKM. CDR3 bases: TGTGCCAGCAGTAAAATACGACAGGGTAGGAGCAATCAGCCCCAGCATTTT. Residues: CASSKIRQGRSNQPQHF.

The genes are TRBV27 and TRBJ2-5, with 8 bases identical to TRBD1. The CDR3 has 13 amino acids. J was trimmed by 5 bases and V by 4 bases; bases with no gene match: 3. The germline V gene has CDR1 MNHEY and CDR2 SMNVEV (reference sequence). The DNA of the CDR3 is TGTGCCAGCAGTTCTGACAGGGGCGAGACCCAGTACTTC. Translating it yields CASSSDRGETQYF.

The J gene is TRBJ2-7, the V gene TRBV4-1, with D perhaps matching TRBD1 (5 bases). The V end was cut by 1 base, the J end by 5 bases, with 18 bases between. The CDR3 has 16 amino acids. The germline V gene has CDR1 MGHRA and CDR2 YSYEKL. The CDR3, as DNA: TGCGCCAGCAGCCAAGTACCCCTCACAGGCGCCAACGAGCAGTACTTC. Protein product: CASSQVPLTGANEQYF.

This sequence joins TRBV4-1 and TRBJ2-3; TRBD2 aligns across 13 bases. The CDR3 spans 17 residues. The junction had 8 bases not matched to a gene; V was cut back by 3 bases and J by 5 bases. CDR1 MGHRA and CDR2 YSYEKL come from the germline V gene. CDR3 in amino acids: CASSHSGLAGTRDTQYF. For the CDR3, the DNA is TGCGCCAGCAGCCATTCGGGACTAGCGGGAACAAGAGATACGCAGTATTTT.

This chain connects TRBV3-1 (or the pseudogene TRBV3-2) to TRBJ1-2; 10 nucleotides match TRBD1. The V gene's germline CDR1 is LGHDT and CDR2 YNNKEL (reference sequence). J lost 6 bases, V lost 1 base, and 5 bases had no gene match. The CDR3 spans 15 residues. The CDR3 loop is CASSQGWTGGNGYTF. The CDR3 DNA reads TGTGCCAGCAGCCAAGGGTGGACAGGGGGAAATGGCTACACCTTC.

This chain joins TRBV5-1 and TRBJ2-3, with TRBD1 as a possible D gene (6 bases). Germline-derived CDR1 and CDR2 are SGHRS and YFSETQ. Trimming shortened V by 5 bases and J by 4 bases, and 17 bases separated the two germline ends. The CDR3 has 15 amino acids. CDR3 nucleotides: TGCGCCAGCAGGTCAGGGGCAGGGGTGGCAGATACGCAGTATTTT. It is translated as CASRSGAGVADTQYF.

V usage is TRBV10-1 and J usage is TRBJ1-1; D may be TRBD1 (5 bases). Germline CDR1 and CDR2: WNHNN and SYGVQD (reference sequence). V shed 4 bases and J shed 6 bases, with 12 bases lying between them. The CDR3 consists of 13 residues. CDR3 DNA: TGCGCCAGCAGTGCCGCCCAGGGTGCTGAAGCTTTCTTT. Protein product: CASSAAQGAEAFF.

V and J are TRBV7-9 and TRBJ2-2; D is possibly TRBD2 (6 bases). V was trimmed by 5 bases and J by 7 bases, leaving 8 bases between them. The CDR3 length is 12 residues. In germline, CDR1 is SEHNR, CDR2 FQNEAQ (reference sequence). Written as DNA, the CDR3 is TGTGCCAGCAGCAGCGGGCTCGGGGAGCTGTTTTTT. Its protein is CASSSGLGELFF.

The rearrangement uses TRBV12-5 and TRBJ1-2, with 9 bases identical to TRBD1. The CDR3 extends over 15 amino acids. Germline V gene data show CDR1 as LGHNT and CDR2 as FRNRAP. The V gene end was trimmed by 5 bases and the J gene end by 7 bases; junction bases not matched to a gene: 11. The CDR3 loop is CASGLRTGGVGGYTF. CDR3 DNA: TGTGCTAGTGGTCTACGAACAGGGGGCGTAGGTGGCTACACCTTC.

The chain employs TRBV5-6 and TRBJ1-5; 9 bases are shared with TRBD1. CDR1 and CDR2 from the germline V gene are SGHDT and YYEEEE. The ends lost 5 bases at V and 7 bases at J; junction bases unmatched: 10. The CDR3 contains 15 residues. CDR3 coding DNA: TGTGCCAGCAGTTTTACAGGGGGCGCTGGGCAGCCCCAGCATTTT. Amino acid sequence: CASSFTGGAGQPQHF.

The V gene is TRBV15, the J gene TRBJ2-2, with 9 bases aligning to TRBD1. The CDR3 totals 17 residues. J was trimmed by 6 bases and V by 2 bases; bases with no gene match: 10. The V gene's germline CDR1 is LNHNV and CDR2 YYDKDF (reference sequence). The CDR3 protein is CATSRLFGTGSPGELFF. The CDR3 nucleotides are TGTGCCACCAGCAGACTATTCGGGACAGGGTCCCCCGGGGAGCTGTTTTTT.

The chain uses TRBV5-5 and TRBJ2-2, with D perhaps matching TRBD1 (6 bases). Trimming shortened V by 0 bases and J by 4 bases, and 13 bases separated the two germline ends. CDR1 SGHKS and CDR2 YYEKEE come from the germline V gene (reference sequence). The CDR3 runs to 16 residues. CDR3 sequence: CASSLGDGTPTGELFF. As DNA, the CDR3 is TGTGCCAGCAGCTTGGGGGACGGGACACCCACCGGGGAGCTGTTTTTT.

About this clone itself: Within the sample, other DNA sequences also encode this same CDR3. V and J are TRBV5-1 and TRBJ2-3, with unresolved D. Trimming stripped 0 bases from V and 1 base from J, with 6 bases between. The CDR3 is 14 residues long. Per germline, CDR1 SGHRS and CDR2 YFSETQ. The CDR3 loop reads CASSLAGRTDTQYF. The CDR3 coding sequence is TGCGCCAGCAGCTTGGCAGGTCGCACAGATACGCAGTATTTT.

The chain has TRBV28 and TRBJ2-3; 9 nucleotides line up with TRBD2. Germline trimming cut 6 bases from V and 0 bases from J; bases unmatched to any gene: 10. The CDR3 length is 17 residues. CDR1 and CDR2 (germline): MDHEN, SYDVKM. CDR3 loop: CASRPPGLATSTDTQYF. The CDR3 region has the DNA TGTGCCAGCAGACCCCCGGGACTAGCAACTAGCACAGATACGCAGTATTTT.

The chain recombines TRBV7-9 with TRBJ2-7; 7 nucleotides match TRBD1. Trimming at V came to 5 bases and at J to 4 bases, leaving 8 bases not matched to a gene. Germline values: CDR1 SEHNR, CDR2 FQNEAQ (reference sequence). The CDR3 loop spans 14 amino acids. The CDR3 DNA follows: TGTGCCAGCAGCCCCGCCGGGACAGCTTACGAGCAGTACTTC. Encoded protein: CASSPAGTAYEQYF.

This chain links TRBV3-1 (or the pseudogene TRBV3-2) with TRBJ1-1; 9 bases align to TRBD1. CDR1 and CDR2 from the germline V gene are LGHDT and YNNKEL (reference sequence). J lost 10 bases, V lost 3 bases, and 9 bases had no gene match. The CDR3 runs to 14 residues. The CDR3 sequence is CASSHRGQGNRAFF. The CDR3 nucleotides read TGTGCCAGCAGCCACCGCGGACAGGGGAATAGAGCTTTCTTT.

V gene TRBV28 combines with J gene TRBJ2-3; unclear D gene. Trimming took 7 bases from V and 2 from J, leaving 13 bases between them. Germline V CDR1 and CDR2: MDHEN, SYDVKM. The CDR3 loop spans 14 amino acids. The CDR3 loop reads CASTVDLDTDTQYF. Here the CDR3 DNA reads TGTGCCAGCACCGTAGATCTAGACACAGATACGCAGTATTTT.

This chain joins TRBV28 and TRBJ1-2, with a tentative D call TRBD1 (5 bases). The germline V gene encodes CDR1 MDHEN and CDR2 SYDVKM. The CDR3 runs 13 residues. V was cut by 6 bases and J by 4 bases, with 12 bases left in between. Here the CDR3 reads CASRGGLGYGYTF. The CDR3 coding sequence is TGTGCCAGCAGGGGGGGGTTGGGCTATGGCTACACCTTC.

The V call is TRBV5-6, the J call TRBJ1-1, with a weak D call TRBD1 (6 bases). Trimming cost V 2 bases and J 8 bases, with 10 bases left between them. The CDR3 consists of 12 residues. From germline, CDR1 is SGHDT and CDR2 YYEEEE. CDR3 sequence (DNA): TGTGCCAGCAGCTTAGACAGGACAGAAGCTTTCTTT. As protein: CASSLDRTEAFF. The variable domain in full, with the rest retrieved from reference TRBV5-6 and TRBJ1-1, is DAGVTQSPTHLIKTRGQQVTLRCSPKSGHDTVSWYQQALGQGPQFIFQYYEEEERQRGNFPDRFSGHQFPNYSSELNVNALLLGDSALYLCASSLDRTEAFFGQGTRLTVV.